These 22 T cell receptor beta chains came from one sample sequenced in a study of brain T cells in children with intractable seizures. The method was immunoSEQ multiplex PCR; TCRdb's version includes in-frame clones alone and lacks a portion of them. The table lists about 340,000 clones, over 90% of them singletons. Time point of the sample: blood from clinic visit 5 months post-surgery; TSC patient then seizure free. Sample: peripheral blood, taken less than 6 months after surgery. Source of these receptors: a boy in the first two years of life with tuberous sclerosis and intractable seizures.

This rearrangement joins TRBV19 to TRBJ2-2; 14 positions agree with TRBD2. The CDR3 contains 17 residues. Trimming at V came to 5 bases and at J to 8 bases, leaving 10 bases not matched to a gene. In germline, CDR1 is LNHDA, CDR2 SQIVND (reference sequence). This chain's CDR3 is CASSLSGTSGSRGELFF. The CDR3 nucleotides read TGTGCCAGTAGTCTCTCGGGGACTAGCGGGAGTAGGGGGGAGCTGTTTTTT.

The chain couples TRBV19 to TRBJ1-1; no firm D call. Looked up from germline, CDR1 is LNHDA and CDR2 is SQIVND (reference sequence). With 5 bases removed from V and 0 bases from J, the gap between germline ends came to 7 bases. CDR3 length equals 13 residues. DNA of the CDR3: TGTGCCAGTAGTCGGGCGATGAACACTGAAGCTTTCTTT. It encodes CASSRAMNTEAFF.

The chain has TRBV6-6 and TRBJ1-6; 7 bases are a match to TRBD1. The V segment lost 5 bases and the J segment 0 bases; nucleotides outside the gene matches: 7. CDR1 and CDR2 (germline): MNHNY, SVGAGI (reference sequence). The length of the CDR3 is 17 residues. The CDR3 region is CASSPNRGPSYNSPLHF. The CDR3 nucleotides read TGTGCCAGCAGTCCGAATAGGGGGCCCTCCTATAATTCACCCCTCCACTTT.

The CDR3 loop reads CASTHVGGQGVRYEQFF. The CDR3 DNA is TGCGCCAGCACCCACGTAGGGGGACAGGGGGTTAGGTATGAGCAGTTCTTC. V usage is TRBV4-1 and J usage is TRBJ2-1, with TRBD1 identical over 11 bases. V dropped 7 bases and J dropped 8; count of bases not matched to a gene: 16. Germline assignment: CDR1 MGHRA and CDR2 YSYEKL. This CDR3 has 17 amino acids.

CDR3 region: CASTASGIYNEQFF. CDR3 sequence (DNA): TGTGCCAGCACGGCTAGCGGGATATACAATGAGCAGTTCTTC. The chain combines TRBV3-1 (or the pseudogene TRBV3-2) with TRBJ2-1, with 9 bases that match TRBD2. Unmatched junction bases numbered 5, after V lost 7 bases and J lost 4 bases. Germline V gene sequence: CDR1 LGHDT, CDR2 YNNKEL (reference sequence). The CDR3 covers 14 residues.

The genes are TRBV3-1 (or the pseudogene TRBV3-2) and TRBJ1-6; D gene uncertain. The CDR3 length is 13 residues. Germline CDR1 is LGHDT and CDR2 is YNNKEL (reference sequence). V was clipped by 5 bases and J by 5 bases, with 7 bases between them. CDR3 region: CASSWTDNSPLHF. The CDR3 DNA sequence: TGTGCCAGCAGCTGGACGGATAATTCACCCCTCCACTTT.

V is TRBV6-5 and J is TRBJ1-2, with 7 bases aligning to TRBD1. The CDR3 consists of 13 residues. The trim removed 6 bases at V and 2 bases at J, leaving 3 bases unmatched. Germline assignment: CDR1 MNHEY and CDR2 SVGAGI. The CDR3 loop reads CASSRDRNYGYTF. The CDR3, as DNA: TGTGCCAGCAGCCGGGACAGAAACTATGGCTACACCTTC.

The rearrangement joins TRBV13 to TRBJ2-1; 10 bases match TRBD2. The CDR3 sequence is 16 residues long. Germline values: CDR1 PRHDT, CDR2 FYEKMQ (reference sequence). The junction had 7 bases not matched to a gene; V was cut back by 2 bases and J by 6 bases. The DNA for the CDR3 is TGTGCCAGCAGCTTAAGAGGGGCTAGCGGGGGCAATGAGCAGTTCTTC. Translation gives CASSLRGASGGNEQFF.

V and J are TRBV11-2 and TRBJ1-1; no clear D. Germline assignment: CDR1 SGHAT and CDR2 FQNNGV. V gave up 5 bases and J gave up 3 bases, with 7 bases separating them. The CDR3 spans 12 residues. The CDR3 loop reads CASSPLDTEAFF. The CDR3 DNA reads as TGTGCCAGCAGCCCCTTGGACACTGAAGCTTTCTTT. The full variable domain, its missing parts supplied by reference TRBV11-2 and TRBJ1-1, is EAGVAQSPRYKIIEKRQSVAFWCNPISGHATLYWYQQILGQGPKLLIQFQNNGVVDDSQLPKDRFSAERLKGVDSTLKIQPAKLEDSAVYLCASSPLDTEAFFGQGTRLTVV.

This chain joins TRBV2 and TRBJ1-2; a weak D match, TRBD1 (5 bases). This CDR3 spans 17 amino acids. Trimming left V 4 bases short and J 2 bases short, with 20 bases between. Germline V lookup: CDR1 SNHLY, CDR2 FYNNEI. The CDR3 loop is CASSGGGFYKSNYGYTF. CDR3 bases: TGTGCCAGCAGTGGGGGGGGATTTTACAAGTCCAACTATGGCTACACCTTC.

The CDR3 is CASSRFHRDEKLFF. As DNA, the CDR3 is TGCGCCAGCAGCCGATTCCACAGGGACGAAAAACTGTTTTTT. The rearrangement uses TRBV4-1 and TRBJ1-4, with D perhaps matching TRBD1 (6 bases). Germline-derived CDR1 and CDR2 are MGHRA and YSYEKL. This CDR3 comprises 14 residues. The ends were cut back, 4 bases at V and 8 bases at J, with 14 bases in the middle.

This chain links TRBV24-1 with TRBJ2-1, with TRBD1 as a possible D gene (6 bases). This CDR3 region has 12 residues. The germline gives CDR1 KGHDR, CDR2 SFDVKD. V lost 3 bases and J 11 bases, leaving 10 bases between the germline ends. The CDR3 bases are TGTGCCACCAGTGATGTAGACAGGAAGCAGTTCTTC. Its translation is CATSDVDRKQFF.

V is TRBV4-2 and J is TRBJ2-7; 8 bases match TRBD1. The length of the CDR3 is 18 residues. The J segment lost 2 bases and the V segment lost 0 bases, leaving 12 bases of the junction unmatched. Germline-derived CDR1 and CDR2 are LGHNA and YNFKEQ. The CDR3: CASSQDPPGTGRTYEQYF. The DNA for the CDR3 is TGTGCCAGCAGCCAAGACCCCCCCGGGACAGGACGTACCTACGAGCAGTACTTC.

The chain carries TRBV6-5 and TRBJ2-3; weak D call: TRBD2 (6 bases). The CDR3 is made up of 15 amino acids. With 6 bases removed from V and 5 bases from J, the gap between germline ends came to 18 bases. Germline CDR1 is MNHEY and CDR2 is SVGAGI. The CDR3 DNA sequence: TGTGCCAGCAGCCCCGGCGGGGATGAGAAAGATACGCAGTATTTT. It yields the protein CASSPGGDEKDTQYF.

This clone is a singleton in its sample. The chain's CDR3 is CASSLPGQTLDILYEQYF. The CDR3 region has the DNA TGTGCCAGCAGTTTACCGGGACAGACCTTAGACATACTCTACGAGCAGTACTTC. The chain couples TRBV28 to TRBJ2-7, with 7 bases matching TRBD1. Looked up from germline, CDR1 is MDHEN and CDR2 is SYDVKM. J gave up 3 bases and V 2 bases, and 16 bases lay outside the gene matches. The CDR3 is 18 amino acids.

V is TRBV30 and J is TRBJ2-5, with 7 bases aligning to TRBD2. The length of the CDR3 is 15 residues. In germline, CDR1 is GTSNPN, CDR2 SVGIG (reference sequence). The junction had 11 bases not matched to a gene; V was cut back by 2 bases and J by 5 bases. This chain's CDR3 is CAWSTGLGFRETQYF. CDR3 DNA: TGTGCCTGGAGTACAGGACTAGGTTTTCGGGAGACCCAGTACTTC.

The genes are TRBV7-2 and TRBJ2-3, with D unclear. V was shortened by 3 bases and J by 3 bases, with 19 bases between the two germline ends. From germline, CDR1 is SGHTA and CDR2 FQGNSA. The CDR3 is made up of 17 amino acids. The CDR3 protein is CASSLGYFIAQTDTQYF. CDR3 bases: TGTGCCAGCAGCTTGGGGTACTTCATCGCCCAAACAGATACGCAGTATTTT.

V usage is TRBV9 and J usage is TRBJ2-7; unclear D gene. The length of the CDR3 is 13 residues. Germline V gene data show CDR1 as SGDLS and CDR2 as YYNGEE. Trimming took off 0 bases at V and 4 bases at J, with 8 bases between the two ends. CDR3 coding DNA: TGTGCCAGCAGCGTAGGGTCCGAATACGAGCAGTACTTC. Translation gives CASSVGSEYEQYF.

The chain has TRBV2 and TRBJ1-1, with D perhaps matching TRBD1 (6 bases). This CDR3 is built from 17 residues. CDR1 is SNHLY, CDR2 FYNNEI, per germline. Deletions cut 5 bases from V and 0 bases from J, with 19 bases between. CDR3 protein: CASSPQGMGPMNTEAFF. CDR3 nucleotide sequence: TGTGCCAGCAGTCCACAGGGAATGGGGCCAATGAACACTGAAGCTTTCTTT.

The chain carries TRBV6-5 and TRBJ2-2, with 10 bases fitting TRBD2. Per germline, CDR1 MNHEY and CDR2 SVGAGI. The junction had 2 bases not matched to a gene; V was cut back by 5 bases and J by 5 bases. This CDR3 has 14 residues. The CDR3 DNA sequence: TGTGCCAGCAGTCTTAGCGGGAGGACCGGGGAGCTGTTTTTT. Amino acid sequence: CASSLSGRTGELFF.

This sequence joins TRBV4-1 and TRBJ2-1, with TRBD2 matching over 11 bases. This CDR3 contains 15 residues. V shed 7 bases, J shed 7 bases, and the junction held 9 bases outside the gene matches. CDR1 and CDR2 (germline): MGHRA, YSYEKL. This CDR3 reads CASTTGLAGGNEQFF. DNA of the CDR3: TGCGCCAGCACCACCGGGCTAGCGGGAGGTAATGAGCAGTTCTTC.

V gene TRBV10-2 combines with J gene TRBJ1-5; D is possibly TRBD1 (5 bases). Trimming removed 6 bases at V and 0 bases at J, with 15 bases between. Germline V gene lookup returns CDR1 WSHSY and CDR2 SAAADI. This CDR3 has 16 residues. CDR3 in amino acids: CASRGVGENSNQPQHF. CDR3 DNA sequence: TGCGCCAGCAGAGGGGTCGGGGAGAATAGCAATCAGCCCCAGCATTTT.